The rows below give T cell receptor beta chains drawn from one sample of a study of blood T cell repertoires in COVID-19. Generated by immunoSEQ multiplex PCR, the TCRdb table keeps only in-frame clones and is missing some. The sample lists 200,000 to 250,000 clones, almost 85% occurring once. Sequences were obtained from peripheral blood. These receptors were taken from an elderly woman with acute or convalescent COVID-19. Each CDR3 is given with its conserved first and last residue. Each record gives: clone size, D gene, V gene, J gene, CDR3 protein, CDR3 DNA. The D gene is left open where the match is weak. Some rows mark clone size as missing; the rest say once, few, many or name a class of expanded clone.

size: -
D: -
V: TRBV6-2/TRBV6-3
J: TRBJ2-1
CDR3: CASSYAGTRLLDEQFF
DNA: TGTGCCAGCAGTTACGCCGGGACAAGACTTCTTGACGAGCAGTTCTTC

size: -
D: -
V: TRBV4-3
J: TRBJ1-2
CDR3: CASSQVAGKTNYGYTF
DNA: TGCGCCAGCAGCCAAGTGGCAGGGAAGACTAACTATGGCTACACCTTC

size: -
D: TRBD1
V: TRBV28
J: TRBJ2-1
CDR3: CASSRLWTGVQRYNEQFF
DNA: TGTGCCAGCAGTCGACTTTGGACAGGGGTCCAGAGGTACAATGAGCAGTTCTTC

size: -
D: TRBD1
V: TRBV9
J: TRBJ2-1
CDR3: CASSPGTGGYNEQFF
DNA: TGTGCCAGCAGCCCCGGGACAGGGGGGTACAATGAGCAGTTCTTC

size: once
D: TRBD1
V: TRBV12-3/TRBV12-4
J: TRBJ1-2
CDR3: CASSFGQGRSYTF
DNA: TGTGCCAGCAGTTTCGGACAGGGTAGGAGCTACACCTTC

size: -
D: TRBD2
V: TRBV4-1
J: TRBJ2-1
CDR3: CASSQDPLREGNEQFF
DNA: TGCGCCAGCAGCCAAGATCCCTTGCGGGAGGGCAATGAGCAGTTCTTC

size: -
D: -
V: TRBV4-3
J: TRBJ1-2
CDR3: CASSQVTGGGYGYTF
DNA: TGCGCCAGCAGCCAAGTGACAGGTGGGGGCTATGGCTACACCTTC

size: -
D: TRBD1
V: TRBV7-2
J: TRBJ2-6
CDR3: CASSLADRAGANVLTF
DNA: TGTGCCAGCAGCTTAGCCGACAGGGCGGGGGCCAACGTCCTGACTTTC

size: -
D: TRBD2
V: TRBV7-2
J: TRBJ2-7
CDR3: CASTLGTSGTYEQYF
DNA: TGTGCCAGCACTCTCGGGACTAGCGGGACATACGAGCAGTACTTC

size: -
D: TRBD2
V: TRBV7-3
J: TRBJ2-3
CDR3: CASSLNGGFLDTQYF
DNA: TGTGCCAGCAGCTTAAACGGGGGGTTCCTTGATACGCAGTATTTT